This entry lists 12 T cell receptor beta chains sequenced from one sample in a study of shared clonotypes between healthy human individuals (dated by TCRdb to the early 2020s). Library preparation used the immunoSEQ multiplex PCR assay. The table was pulled from immuneACCESS by TCRdb, which kept in-frame rearrangements only. Such tables lose some clones; where checked, under half of the loss comes from unresolved V genes, and the rest has no known cause. The sample includes some 680,000 clones, with 60% to 75% observed a single time. Of the sample, around 2% falls within the top ten clones. Sequencing was carried out using memory CD4+ T cells sorted from blood. The cell subset or site label on this specimen signifies: CD45RA-negative fraction. Receptor source: a woman aged 25 to 39 in good health.

A note on this clone: The sample contains more than one DNA sequence encoding this CDR3. The chain recombines TRBV25-1 with TRBJ1-2, with a weak D call TRBD1 (6 bases). Trimming took 5 bases from V and 8 from J, leaving 12 bases between them. The germline gives CDR1 MGHDK, CDR2 SYGVNS. The CDR3 loop spans 12 amino acids. Written as DNA, the CDR3 is TGTGCCAGCAGTCCTCAGGGGTACGGCTACACCTTC. Translated, it gives CASSPQGYGYTF.

The J gene is TRBJ2-1, the V gene TRBV5-1; D gene unclear. Germline V gives CDR1 SGHRS, CDR2 YFSETQ. There are 16 residues in the CDR3. Trimming removed 0 bases at V and 2 bases at J, with 12 bases between. CDR3 coding DNA: TGCGCCAGCAGCTTGGCGGCAAGCACCCCCTACAATGAGCAGTTCTTC. Encoded protein: CASSLAASTPYNEQFF.

This chain links TRBV11-2 with TRBJ2-7; D uncertain. Deletions cut 1 base from V and 2 bases from J, with 12 bases between. CDR1 is SGHAT, CDR2 FQNNGV, per germline. The CDR3 sequence is 15 residues long. CDR3 DNA sequence: TGTGCCAGCAGCTTAGTGGCAGGTGTCCCCTACGAGCAGTACTTC. This gives the protein CASSLVAGVPYEQYF.

The rearrangement joins TRBV5-1 to TRBJ2-6; the match to TRBD1 covers 7 bases. The germline CDR1 and CDR2 sequences are SGHRS and YFSETQ. The CDR3 length is 17 residues. Unmatched junction bases numbered 9, after V lost 4 bases and J lost 2 bases. CDR3 nucleotides: TGCGCCAGCAGCCCAGAGAGGGGGCCAACTGGGGCCAACGTCCTGACTTTC. Translated, it gives CASSPERGPTGANVLTF. The complete variable domain, with remaining parts taken from reference TRBV5-1 and TRBJ2-6, reads KAGVTQTPRYLIKTRGQQVTLSCSPISGHRSVSWYQQTPGQGLQFLFEYFSETQRNKGNFPGRFSGRQFSNSRSEMNVSTLELGDSALYLCASSPERGPTGANVLTFGAGSRLTVL.

This clone appeared a single time. V gene TRBV27 combines with J gene TRBJ2-3; 7 nucleotides agree with TRBD1. V lost 6 bases, J lost 6 bases, and 12 bases stayed unmatched. The CDR3 runs to 15 residues. The germline gives CDR1 MNHEY, CDR2 SMNVEV (reference sequence). The CDR3 coding sequence is TGTGCCAGCAGGGGGTGGGTAGGGGGCTACGATACGCAGTATTTT. This sequence encodes CASRGWVGGYDTQYF.

This sequence joins TRBV7-8 and TRBJ2-1; 9 bases match TRBD2. V gave up 2 bases and J gave up 9 bases; unmatched junction bases: 11. This CDR3 is built from 16 residues. From germline, CDR1 is SGHVS and CDR2 FQNEAQ. The chain's CDR3 is CASSLRAASGTIEQFF. Here the CDR3 DNA reads TGTGCCAGCAGCTTAAGGGCGGCTAGCGGGACTATTGAGCAGTTCTTC.

The chain links TRBV28 to TRBJ1-1; weak D call: TRBD1 (5 bases). The V end lost 2 bases, the J end lost 5 bases, and 15 bases lay between the germline ends. Per the germline V gene, CDR1 is MDHEN and CDR2 is SYDVKM. This CDR3 has 15 amino acids. CDR3 sequence (DNA): TGTGCCAGCAGTTTACCCCAGGGTAGGAATACTGAAGCTTTCTTT. Residues: CASSLPQGRNTEAFF.

Note on this clone: The same CDR3 can be traced to other DNA sequences in this sample. The CDR3: CASSLDAVSGNQPQHF. As DNA, the CDR3 is TGTGCCAGCAGCTTAGATGCCGTCTCCGGCAATCAGCCCCAGCATTTT. The chain recombines TRBV7-2 with TRBJ1-5; D remains ambiguous. Trimming pared 1 base from V and 2 bases from J, leaving 12 bases between. Germline lookup yields CDR1 SGHTA and CDR2 FQGNSA. The CDR3 has 16 residues.

The chain couples TRBV7-3 to TRBJ2-7; no clear D gene. The germline CDR1 and CDR2 sequences are SGHTA and FQGTGA. The CDR3 extends over 14 amino acids. V was clipped by 5 bases and J by 3 bases, with 14 bases between them. The CDR3 region is CASSNTLPRYEQYF. The CDR3 nucleotides read TGTGCCAGCAGCAACACACTCCCTCGCTACGAGCAGTACTTC. Based on the CDR3 plus reference TRBV7-3 and TRBJ2-7, the full variable domain is GAGVSQTPSNKVTEKGKYVELRCDPISGHTALYWYRQSLGQGPEFLIYFQGTGAADDSGLPNDRFFAVRPEGSVSTLKIQRTERGDSAVYLCASSNTLPRYEQYFGPGTRLTVT.

The chain has TRBV7-8 and TRBJ1-5; D gene ambiguous. The CDR3 is made up of 15 amino acids. Germline values: CDR1 SGHVS, CDR2 FQNEAQ. V was trimmed by 2 bases and J by 4 bases, leaving 12 bases between them. The CDR3 region is CASSLFGGKNQPQHF. The CDR3 DNA reads TGTGCCAGCAGCTTATTTGGAGGGAAGAATCAGCCCCAGCATTTT.

This clone was counted at least ten times. V usage is TRBV7-2 and J usage is TRBJ2-7, with 7 bases fitting TRBD2. Germline V gene sequence: CDR1 SGHTA, CDR2 FQGNSA. CDR3 length: 14 amino acids. Trimming took 7 bases from V and 2 from J; bases not matched to a gene: 8. The DNA of the CDR3 is TGTGCCAGCACCCCCAAGCGGGGAACCTACGAGCAGTACTTC. It specifies CASTPKRGTYEQYF.

The genes are TRBV28 and TRBJ2-5; no firm D call. The CDR3 extends over 12 amino acids. Germline lookup yields CDR1 MDHEN and CDR2 SYDVKM. The CDR3 is CASKQREETQYF. Written as DNA, the CDR3 is TGTGCGTCAAAACAGAGAGAAGAGACCCAGTACTTC.